The 18 T cell receptor beta chains listed next were all sequenced from one sample in a study of T cell responses to AZD1222 COVID-19 vaccine (dated by TCRdb to about 2021). The time point label, as the study defines it: baseline before first vaccination. The label giving this sample's treatment or condition can be read as: meningococcal conjugate vaccine given as trial control. The library was prepared using the immunoSEQ multiplex PCR assay. TCRdb stores this immuneACCESS table with in-frame sequences only. Part of the clones is absent; in the studies checked, under half of the shortfall reflects unresolved V genes, and no reason is known for the rest. Within this sample are some 150,000 clones, with 80% to 95% of them counted one time only. The top ten clones comprise 2.5% to 3% of the sample. The source was peripheral blood, collected on day 0 of MenACWY control vaccination. The receptors were sampled from an adult in good health.

This sequence joins TRBV6-5 and TRBJ1-2; D unclear. V lost 0 bases and J lost 5, with 10 bases in between. This CDR3 has 14 residues. Germline V CDR1 and CDR2: MNHEY, SVGAGI. The CDR3 coding sequence is TGTGCCAGCAGTTACTCAGGCGGCTCTTATGGCTACACCTTC. Translated: CASSYSGGSYGYTF.

This chain joins TRBV5-1 and TRBJ2-3; TRBD2 aligns across 12 bases. The CDR3 extends over 16 amino acids. V lost 0 bases to trimming and J lost 6 bases; unmatched junction nucleotides: 5. The germline gives CDR1 SGHRS, CDR2 YFSETQ. The CDR3 DNA reads TGCGCCAGCAGCTTGGTCGGACTAGCGGGGCCGGATACGCAGTATTTT. It is translated as CASSLVGLAGPDTQYF.

For the CDR3, the DNA is TGTGCCAGCAGCCAAGGCACTGAAGCTTTCTTT. Protein: CASSQGTEAFF. V usage is TRBV12-3 or TRBV12-4 and J usage is TRBJ1-1; D remains ambiguous. The CDR3 totals 11 residues. The V gene lost 6 bases and the J gene lost 4 bases, with 6 bases spanning the gap.

The chain is built from TRBV5-4 and TRBJ1-1; D perhaps matches TRBD1 (6 bases). In germline, CDR1 is SGHNT, CDR2 YYREEE (reference sequence). CDR3 length: 12 amino acids. V lost 7 bases and J 6 bases, leaving 13 bases between the germline ends. CDR3 residues: CASRGTQAEAFF. For the CDR3, the DNA is TGTGCCAGCCGAGGGACACAGGCTGAAGCTTTCTTT.

This chain joins TRBV6-5 and TRBJ2-7; 8 nucleotides match TRBD1. The CDR3 spans 12 residues. Germline CDR1 MNHEY, CDR2 SVGAGI. V lost 7 bases, J lost 7 bases, and 6 bases stayed unmatched. The CDR3 DNA follows: TGTGCCAGCACCAGGGGGCGGGTTGAGCAGTACTTC. This gives the protein CASTRGRVEQYF.

This chain uses TRBV9 with TRBJ2-1; D unresolved. Between the trimmed V and J ends, which lost 0 bases and 3 bases, there was a span of 7 bases. The CDR3 is 14 residues long. Germline CDR1 SGDLS, CDR2 YYNGEE. The CDR3 loop is CASSVDLDYNEQFF. The CDR3 bases are TGTGCCAGCAGCGTAGATCTGGACTACAATGAGCAGTTCTTC. Supplemented by reference TRBV9 and TRBJ2-1, the full variable domain reads DSGVTQTPKHLITATGQRVTLRCSPRSGDLSVYWYQQSLDQGLQFLIQYYNGEERAKGNILERFSAQQFPDLHSELNLSSLELGDSALYFCASSVDLDYNEQFFGPGTRLTVL.

This chain joins TRBV7-8 and TRBJ2-7, with 7 bases that match TRBD1. Trimming at V came to 0 bases and at J to 2 bases, leaving 4 bases not matched to a gene. Germline CDR1 and CDR2: SGHVS and FQNEAQ. This CDR3 has 15 amino acids. CDR3 bases: TGTGCCAGCAGCTTAGCGGGGGACAGTACCTACGAGCAGTACTTC. Amino acids: CASSLAGDSTYEQYF.

This chain links TRBV28 with TRBJ2-1, with D unresolved. There are 13 residues in the CDR3. V was trimmed by 6 bases and J by 2 bases, leaving 8 bases between them. Germline-derived CDR1 and CDR2 are MDHEN and SYDVKM. CDR3 coding DNA: TGTGCCAGCAGAACTGACACCTACAATGAGCAGTTCTTC. It encodes CASRTDTYNEQFF.

The V call is TRBV19, the J call TRBJ1-1; D gene uncertain. From germline, CDR1 is LNHDA and CDR2 SQIVND (reference sequence). Trimming left V 10 bases short and J 1 base short, with 10 bases between. The CDR3 extends over 12 amino acids. CDR3: CATSNRNTEAFF. CDR3 bases: TGTGCCACTTCCAACAGGAACACTGAAGCTTTCTTT.

The chain joins TRBV13 to TRBJ1-3; D not certain. Trimming left V 6 bases short and J 2 bases short, with 5 bases between. The CDR3 runs to 12 residues. Looked up from germline, CDR1 is PRHDT and CDR2 is FYEKMQ (reference sequence). CDR3 DNA: TGTGCCAGCAGGGGTCCTGGAAACACCATATATTTT. This translates into CASRGPGNTIYF. The full variable domain, its missing parts supplied by reference TRBV13 and TRBJ1-3, is AAGVIQSPRHLIKEKRETATLKCYPIPRHDTVYWYQQGPGQDPQFLISFYEKMQSDKGSIPDRFSAQQFSDYHSELNMSSLELGDSALYFCASRGPGNTIYFGEGSWLTVV.

This rearrangement joins TRBV6-5 to TRBJ1-3; tentatively, D is TRBD1 (5 bases). CDR1 and CDR2 (germline): MNHEY, SVGAGI. V was clipped by 4 bases and J by 0 bases, with 7 bases between them. This CDR3 contains 14 residues. The CDR3 spells CASSSGSSGNTIYF. CDR3 nucleotide sequence: TGTGCCAGCAGTTCAGGGAGCTCTGGAAACACCATATATTTT.

As to this clone: Distinct nucleotide sequences in the sample also encode this CDR3. The V gene is TRBV24-1, the J gene TRBJ2-1; TRBD1 agrees at 9 bases. The germline gives CDR1 KGHDR, CDR2 SFDVKD. The CDR3 spans 16 residues. Trimming cost V 4 bases and J 1 base; bases outside gene matches: 4. CDR3 loop: CATSDSGQGSYNEQFF. The CDR3 nucleotides are TGTGCCACCAGTGACTCGGGACAGGGTTCCTACAATGAGCAGTTCTTC.

The V and J genes are TRBV11-2 and TRBJ2-5, with 7 nucleotides matching TRBD1. The CDR3 has 13 residues. The junction had 4 bases not matched to a gene; V was cut back by 4 bases and J by 5 bases. Germline V lookup: CDR1 SGHAT, CDR2 FQNNGV. The CDR3 reads CASSYTGAETQYF. For the CDR3, the DNA is TGTGCCAGCAGCTATACAGGGGCGGAGACCCAGTACTTC.

The chain has TRBV2 and TRBJ1-1; D unclear. The ends were cut back, 4 bases at V and 3 bases at J, with 12 bases in the middle. The length of the CDR3 is 14 residues. Looked up from germline, CDR1 is SNHLY and CDR2 is FYNNEI. Here the CDR3 DNA reads TGTGCCAGCAGTGTAGGATCGCTTTACACTGAAGCTTTCTTT. This gives the protein CASSVGSLYTEAFF.

The V and J genes are TRBV3-1 (or the pseudogene TRBV3-2) and TRBJ2-1; the match to TRBD2 covers 11 bases. J gave up 8 bases and V 3 bases, and 3 bases lay outside the gene matches. The CDR3 spans 14 residues. CDR1 is LGHDT and CDR2 is YNNKEL in the germline V gene (reference sequence). The CDR3 reads CASSQLAGGHEQFF. In DNA, the CDR3 is TGTGCCAGCAGCCAGTTAGCGGGGGGGCATGAGCAGTTCTTC.

DNA for the CDR3: TGTGCCAGCAGCTTGGGGGGGTCCACAAGGAAGCTGTTTTTT. It translates to CASSLGGSTRKLFF. The J gene is TRBJ2-2, the V gene TRBV5-6, with D tentatively TRBD1 or TRBD2 (5 bases each). This CDR3 comprises 14 residues. The ends were cut back, 0 bases at V and 12 bases at J, with 15 bases in the middle. CDR1 SGHDT and CDR2 YYEEEE come from the germline V gene.

V and J are TRBV6-5 and TRBJ2-1; 8 bases map to TRBD2. V trimming: 1 base; J trimming: 7 bases; junction bases outside the gene matches: 6. CDR1 and CDR2 from the germline V gene are MNHEY and SVGAGI. There are 15 residues in the CDR3. CDR3 DNA: TGTGCCAGCAGTTACTTCGGGGGGGGGAATAATGAGCAGTTCTTC. It encodes CASSYFGGGNNEQFF.

This clone was seen once. This chain links TRBV6-5 with TRBJ2-2, with D uncertain. The CDR3 contains 13 residues. Trimming removed 2 bases from V and 5 bases from J, with 6 bases in between. Germline values: CDR1 MNHEY, CDR2 SVGAGI. CDR3 in amino acids: CASSYQKTGELFF. CDR3 sequence (DNA): TGTGCCAGCAGTTACCAGAAAACCGGGGAGCTGTTTTTT.